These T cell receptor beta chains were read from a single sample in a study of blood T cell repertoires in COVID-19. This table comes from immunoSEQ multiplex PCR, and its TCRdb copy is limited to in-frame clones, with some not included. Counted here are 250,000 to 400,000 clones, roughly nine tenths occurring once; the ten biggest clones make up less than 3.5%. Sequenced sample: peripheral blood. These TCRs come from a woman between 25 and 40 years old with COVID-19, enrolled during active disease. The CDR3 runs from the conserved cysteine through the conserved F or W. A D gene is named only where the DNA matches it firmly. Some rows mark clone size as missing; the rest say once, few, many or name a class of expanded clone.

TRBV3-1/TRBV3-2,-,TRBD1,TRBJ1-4,TGTGCCAGCAGCCTTGCTGTCCGGACAGGAAGGAATGAAAAACTGTTTTTT,CASSLAVRTGRNEKLFF
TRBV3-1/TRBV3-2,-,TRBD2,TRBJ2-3,TGTGCCAGCAGCCTCGTAGCGGGAGGGACAGATACGCAGTATTTT,CASSLVAGGTDTQYF
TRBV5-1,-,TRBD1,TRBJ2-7,TGCGCCAGCAGCTTGGCGGCAGGGGGCAGCTACGAGCAGTACTTC,CASSLAAGGSYEQYF
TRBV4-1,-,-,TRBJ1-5,TGCGCCAGCAGCGACTGGCTGAATCAGCCCCAGCATTTT,CASSDWLNQPQHF
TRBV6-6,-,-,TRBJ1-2,TGTGCCAGCAACCCGACTTCTGGGAGCTATGGCTACACCTTC,CASNPTSGSYGYTF
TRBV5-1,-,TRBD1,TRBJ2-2,TGCGCCAGCAGCTTGGAAGGACAGGATCGCGGGGAGCTGTTTTTT,CASSLEGQDRGELFF
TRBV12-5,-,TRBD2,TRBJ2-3,TGTGCTAGTGGTCCTGACCTTCGAGCGGGAATGACAGATACGCAGTATTTT,CASGPDLRAGMTDTQYF
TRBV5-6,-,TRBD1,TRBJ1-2,TGTGCCAGCAGCCGTACTAACCGGGACAGGGTTAACTATGGCTACACCTTC,CASSRTNRDRVNYGYTF
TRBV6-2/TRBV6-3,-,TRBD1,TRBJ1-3,TGTGCCAGCAGTTACTCGACCGGGACAGTAAACACCATATATTTT,CASSYSTGTVNTIYF
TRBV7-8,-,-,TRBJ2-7,TGTGCCAGCAGCGAGACAGAGCAGTACTTC,CASSETEQYF
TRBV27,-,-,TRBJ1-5,TGTGCCAGCAGCACCGGTGGGGGGGGTCAGCCCCAGCATTTT,CASSTGGGGQPQHF
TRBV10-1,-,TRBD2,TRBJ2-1,TGCGCCAGCAGTGATTCTAGCGGGAGTCCGGATGAGCAGTTCTTC,CASSDSSGSPDEQFF
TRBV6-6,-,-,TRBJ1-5,TGTGCCAGCAGTTACTCGGTCCAGGTAAATCAGCCCCAGCATTTT,CASSYSVQVNQPQHF
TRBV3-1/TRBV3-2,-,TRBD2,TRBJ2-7,TGTGCCAGCAGCAAAGGGCCATTAGCGGGAGTTTACGAGCAGTACTTC,CASSKGPLAGVYEQYF
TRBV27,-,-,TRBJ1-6,TGTGCCAGCAGTTTGTCTGGCCCAAATTCACCCCTCCACTTT,CASSLSGPNSPLHF
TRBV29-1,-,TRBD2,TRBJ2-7,TGCAGCGCCGGGACTAGCGGGAGTGTTTACGAGCAGTACTTC,CSAGTSGSVYEQYF
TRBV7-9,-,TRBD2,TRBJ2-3,TGTGCCAGCAGTTTTAAGACTAGCGGGAGAACAGATACGCAGTATTTT,CASSFKTSGRTDTQYF
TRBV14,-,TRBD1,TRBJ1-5,TGTGCCAGCAGCTCTAGACAGGGCGAGGCCCAGCATTTT,CASSSRQGEAQHF
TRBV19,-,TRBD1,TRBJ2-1,TGTGCCAGTAGTAGGGACAGGGAAAGTAATGAGCAGTTCTTC,CASSRDRESNEQFF
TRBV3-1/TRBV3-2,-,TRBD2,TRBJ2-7,TGTGCCAGCAGCCAAGAGCTAGCGGCCCCCTACGAGCAGTACTTC,CASSQELAAPYEQYF
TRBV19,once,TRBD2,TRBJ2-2,TGTGCCAGTAGTATCCCTGGACTAGCAGGGAACACCGGGGAGCTGTTTTTT,CASSIPGLAGNTGELFF
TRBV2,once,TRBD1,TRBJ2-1,TGTGCCAGCAGTAACAGGGGGCTGGGGGGCAATGAGCAGTTCTTC,CASSNRGLGGNEQFF
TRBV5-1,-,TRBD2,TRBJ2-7,TGCGCCAGCAGCCCGGGACTAGCGGTAACCTACGAGCAGTACTTC,CASSPGLAVTYEQYF